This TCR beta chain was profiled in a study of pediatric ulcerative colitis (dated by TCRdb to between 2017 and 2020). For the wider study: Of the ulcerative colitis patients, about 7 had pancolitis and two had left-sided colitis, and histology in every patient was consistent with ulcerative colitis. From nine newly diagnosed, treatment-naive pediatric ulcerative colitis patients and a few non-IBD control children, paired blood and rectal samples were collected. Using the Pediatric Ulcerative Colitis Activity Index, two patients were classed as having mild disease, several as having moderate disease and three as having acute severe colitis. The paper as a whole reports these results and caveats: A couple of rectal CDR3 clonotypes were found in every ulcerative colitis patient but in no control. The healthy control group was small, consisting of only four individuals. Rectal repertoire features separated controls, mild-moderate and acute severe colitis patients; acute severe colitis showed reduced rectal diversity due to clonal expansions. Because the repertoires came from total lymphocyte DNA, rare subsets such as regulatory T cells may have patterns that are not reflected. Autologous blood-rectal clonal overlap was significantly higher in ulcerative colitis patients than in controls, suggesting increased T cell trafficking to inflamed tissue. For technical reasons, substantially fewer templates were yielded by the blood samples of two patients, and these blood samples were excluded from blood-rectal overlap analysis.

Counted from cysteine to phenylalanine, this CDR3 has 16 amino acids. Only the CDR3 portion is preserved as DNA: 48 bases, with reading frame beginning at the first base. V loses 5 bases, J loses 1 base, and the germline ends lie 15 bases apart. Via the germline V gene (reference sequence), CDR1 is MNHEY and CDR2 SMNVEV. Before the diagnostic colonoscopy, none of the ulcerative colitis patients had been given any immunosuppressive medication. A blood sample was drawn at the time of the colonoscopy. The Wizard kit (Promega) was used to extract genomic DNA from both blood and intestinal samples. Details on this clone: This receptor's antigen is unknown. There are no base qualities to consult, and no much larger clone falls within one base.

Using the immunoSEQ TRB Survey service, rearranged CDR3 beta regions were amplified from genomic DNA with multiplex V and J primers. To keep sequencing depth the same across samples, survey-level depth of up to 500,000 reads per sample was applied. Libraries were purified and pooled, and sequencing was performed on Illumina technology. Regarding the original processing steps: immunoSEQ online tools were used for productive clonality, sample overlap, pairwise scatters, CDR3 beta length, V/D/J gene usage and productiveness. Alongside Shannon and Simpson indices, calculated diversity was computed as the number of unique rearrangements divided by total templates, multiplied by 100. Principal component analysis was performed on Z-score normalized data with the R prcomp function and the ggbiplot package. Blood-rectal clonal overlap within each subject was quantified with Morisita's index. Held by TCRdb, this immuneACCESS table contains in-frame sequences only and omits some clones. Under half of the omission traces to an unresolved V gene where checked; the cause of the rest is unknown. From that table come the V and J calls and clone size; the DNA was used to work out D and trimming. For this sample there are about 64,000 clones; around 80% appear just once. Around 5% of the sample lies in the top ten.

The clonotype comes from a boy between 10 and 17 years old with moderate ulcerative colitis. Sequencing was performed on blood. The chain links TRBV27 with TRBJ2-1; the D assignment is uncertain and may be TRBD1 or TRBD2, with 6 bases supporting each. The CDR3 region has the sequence CASSPLGGGSYNEQFF. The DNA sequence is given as TGTGCCAGCAGTCCCTTGGGGGGCGGGTCCTACAATGAGCAGTTCTTC.